One T cell receptor (beta chain) is described in this entry. The sample comes from a study of blood T cell repertoires in COVID-19. Study in general: The origin of the acute and convalescent COVID-19 samples was the United States, Italy and Spain. Sources were T cells, B-cell-depleted T cells, or PBMCs; the material itself was cDNA or gDNA.

Original methodology: Estimates of nucleated cell counts were drawn from the amplification of reference gene primers. This table comes from immunoSEQ multiplex PCR, and its TCRdb copy is limited to in-frame clones, with some not included. Clonal size and the V and J genes are those of that table, whereas D and trimming came from the DNA. The sample includes roughly 200,000 clones, 70% to 90% of them seen just once. This CDR3 has 19 residues. The chain combines TRBV1 with TRBJ2-1; the D call in the table, TRBD2, was not verified against the DNA. TRBV1 is termed a pseudogene. The receptor comes from a man aged 18 to 29 with active or convalescent COVID-19. Sequencing input: peripheral blood. The CDR3 DNA reads TGCACCAGCAGCCAAGATGAGTACGCTAGCGGAAGCTCCTACAATGAGCAGTTCTTC. The encoded protein is CTSSQDEYASGSSYNEQFF.